This T cell receptor beta chain was retrieved from a study of spatial heterogeneity in lung cancer. Across the whole study: Beta-chain sequences were consistently detected more often than alpha-chain sequences. Study-level findings and limits: Resection saw ubiquitous expanded tumor TCRs appear in blood more than follow-up did.

This clonotype rates as medium-sized (0.01 to 0.1%). Its antigen is not identified. V gave up 5 bases and J gave up 1 base, with 2 bases separating them. Germline CDR1 and CDR2: SEHNR and FQNEAQ (reference sequence). The CDR3 length is 12 residues. Individual TCR cDNA molecules each bore their own unique molecular identifier. TCRdb itself ran the 5' RACE reads through MiXCR, one entry per CDR3 protein. The table records several thousand distinct CDR3 sequences, 16% of them present only once. Time point noted: sample taken at primary tumor resection. The sequenced material consisted of unsorted whole RNA from tumor, nontumor lung or frozen PBMC.

J is TRBJ2-2 and V is TRBV7-9; the D is unclear. The sequencing here drew on PBMCs, taken at surgery. This receptor was taken from a male donor with early-stage non-small cell lung cancer. The CDR3 spells CASSLNTGELFF. The CDR3 region has the DNA TGTGCCAGCAGCCTGAACACCGGGGAGCTGTTTTTT.